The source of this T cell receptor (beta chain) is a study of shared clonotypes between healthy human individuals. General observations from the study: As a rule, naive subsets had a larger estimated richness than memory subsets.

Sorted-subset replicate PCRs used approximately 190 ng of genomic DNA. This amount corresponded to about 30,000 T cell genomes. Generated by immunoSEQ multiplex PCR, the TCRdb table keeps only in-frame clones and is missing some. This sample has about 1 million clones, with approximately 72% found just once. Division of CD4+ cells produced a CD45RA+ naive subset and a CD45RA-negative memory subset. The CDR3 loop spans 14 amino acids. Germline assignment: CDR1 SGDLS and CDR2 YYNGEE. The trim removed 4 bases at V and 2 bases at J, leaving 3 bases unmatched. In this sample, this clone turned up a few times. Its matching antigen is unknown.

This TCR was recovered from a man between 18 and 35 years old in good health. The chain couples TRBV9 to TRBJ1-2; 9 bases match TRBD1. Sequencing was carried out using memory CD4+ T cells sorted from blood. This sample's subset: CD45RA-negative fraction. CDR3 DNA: TGTGCCAGCAGCCTTGGACAGGGGAACTATGGCTACACCTTC. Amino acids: CASSLGQGNYGYTF.